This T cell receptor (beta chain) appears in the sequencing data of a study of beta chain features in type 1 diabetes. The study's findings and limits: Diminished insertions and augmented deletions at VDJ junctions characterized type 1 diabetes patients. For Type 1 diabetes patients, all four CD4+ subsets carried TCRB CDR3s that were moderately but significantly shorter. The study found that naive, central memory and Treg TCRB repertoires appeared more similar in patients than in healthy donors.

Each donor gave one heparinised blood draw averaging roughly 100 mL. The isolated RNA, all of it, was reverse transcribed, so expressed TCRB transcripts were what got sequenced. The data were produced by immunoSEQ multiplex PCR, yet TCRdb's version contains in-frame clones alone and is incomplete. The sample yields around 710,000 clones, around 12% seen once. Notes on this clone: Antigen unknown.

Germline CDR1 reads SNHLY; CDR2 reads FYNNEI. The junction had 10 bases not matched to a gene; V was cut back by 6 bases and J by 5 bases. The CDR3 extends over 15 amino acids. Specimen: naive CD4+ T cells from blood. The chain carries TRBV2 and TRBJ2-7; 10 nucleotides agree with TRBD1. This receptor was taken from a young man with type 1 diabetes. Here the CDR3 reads CASRDGTGVTDEQYF. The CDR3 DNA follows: TGTGCCAGCAGGGACGGGACAGGGGTGACCGACGAGCAGTACTTC.